This TCR beta chain was retrieved from a study of beta chain features in type 1 diabetes. From germline, CDR1 is LNHNV and CDR2 YYDKDF (reference sequence). This CDR3 has 14 residues. The V end was cut by 0 bases, the J end by 5 bases, with 7 bases between. In total, each donor contributed a single heparinised blood draw that averaged roughly 100 mL. Findings and limits, study-wide: The question left open here concerned HLA type influencing TCRB rearrangement. Patients' naive, central memory and regulatory TCRB repertoires appeared more alike than those of healthy donors. Within each of all four CD4+ subsets, Type 1 diabetes patients had TCRB CDR3s that were moderately but significantly shorter.

Turning to this clone: Its antigen is unidentified.

Expressed TCRB transcripts were sequenced because the entire RNA isolate underwent reverse transcription. There were approximately 3.7 million reads on average in the naive, central memory and regulatory T cell samples. Some clones are missing from TCRdb's copy, which holds only in-frame ones; the method was immunoSEQ multiplex PCR. The data contain 300,000 to 350,000 clones, 13% of them seen just once; the ten biggest clones take up roughly 0.015%. The material sequenced was naive CD4+ T cells from blood. This receptor was identified in a woman under 30 with type 1 diabetes. The V gene is TRBV15, the J gene TRBJ1-4, with a possible D match to TRBD1 (6 bases). CDR3 sequence reads: CATSREDRNEKLFF. As DNA, the CDR3 is TGTGCCACCAGCAGAGAGGACAGAAATGAAAAACTGTTTTTT.